The source of this T cell receptor beta chain is a study of OX40 agonist ivuxolimab in advanced cancers. The wider study: Three partial responders included one hepatocellular carcinoma patient and two cutaneous melanoma patients. Study findings and constraints: In the expanded peripheral T cells, antigen specificity was never determined. Relative to CD4+, CD8+ T cells held more expanded clones on average.

CDR1 is SGHRS and CDR2 is YFSETQ in the germline V gene. This CDR3 has 18 amino acids. V lost 0 bases and J lost 6; bases outside the gene matches: 13. Note on this clone: Its antigen is unknown.

Individuals having autoimmune disease history or systemic immunosuppression were not enrolled. Sequencing used immunoSEQ multiplex PCR; TCRdb keeps in-frame clones, though not all of them. The table shows tens of thousands of clones, with about 80% occurring only once. This material consisted of CD4+ or CD8+ T cells sorted from blood, taken in a trial of the OX40 agonist ivuxolimab. The sequence came from an adult with an advanced solid tumor such as melanoma, head and neck, liver or kidney cancer. The chain has TRBV5-1 and TRBJ2-2; 8 bases map to TRBD2. CDR3 bases: TGCGCCAGCAGCTTGGGACTGGCGGGGGGCGCTTTGTCCGGGGAGCTGTTTTTT. This gives the protein CASSLGLAGGALSGELFF.